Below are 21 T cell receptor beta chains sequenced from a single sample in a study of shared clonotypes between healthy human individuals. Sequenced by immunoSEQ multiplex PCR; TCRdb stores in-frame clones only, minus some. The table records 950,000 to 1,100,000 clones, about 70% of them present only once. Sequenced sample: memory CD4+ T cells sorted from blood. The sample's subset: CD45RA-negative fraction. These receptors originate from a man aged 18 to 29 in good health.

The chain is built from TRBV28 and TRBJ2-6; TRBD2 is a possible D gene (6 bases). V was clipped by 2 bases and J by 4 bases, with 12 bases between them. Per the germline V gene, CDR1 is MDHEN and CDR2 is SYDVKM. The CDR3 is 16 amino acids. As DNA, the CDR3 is TGTGCCAGCAGTTTAGGAGGGAGCACCGGGGCCAACGTCCTGACTTTC. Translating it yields CASSLGGSTGANVLTF.

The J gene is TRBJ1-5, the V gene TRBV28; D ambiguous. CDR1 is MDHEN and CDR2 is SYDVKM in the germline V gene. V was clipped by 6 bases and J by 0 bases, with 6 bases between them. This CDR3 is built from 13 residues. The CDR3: CASSWNSNQPQHF. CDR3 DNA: TGTGCCAGCAGCTGGAATAGCAATCAGCCCCAGCATTTT.

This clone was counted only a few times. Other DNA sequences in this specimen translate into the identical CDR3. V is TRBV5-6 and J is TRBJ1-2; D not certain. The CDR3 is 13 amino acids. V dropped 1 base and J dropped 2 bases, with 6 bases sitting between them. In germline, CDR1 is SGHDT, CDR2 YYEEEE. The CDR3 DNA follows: TGTGCCAGCAGCTTGCCGGCCAACTATGGCTACACCTTC. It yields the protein CASSLPANYGYTF.

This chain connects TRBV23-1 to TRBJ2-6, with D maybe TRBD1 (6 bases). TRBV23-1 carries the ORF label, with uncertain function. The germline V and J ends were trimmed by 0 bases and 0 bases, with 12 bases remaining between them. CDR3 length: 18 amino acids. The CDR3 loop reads CASSQSLQGNSGANVLTF. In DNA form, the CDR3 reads TGCGCCAGCAGTCAATCGTTACAGGGAAACTCTGGGGCCAACGTCCTGACTTTC.

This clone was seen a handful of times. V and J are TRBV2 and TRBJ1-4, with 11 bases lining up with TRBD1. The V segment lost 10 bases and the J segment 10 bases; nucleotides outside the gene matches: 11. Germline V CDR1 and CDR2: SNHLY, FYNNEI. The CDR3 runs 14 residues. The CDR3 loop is CAKGQGVPDGKLFF. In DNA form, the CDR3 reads TGTGCCAAGGGACAGGGGGTCCCCGACGGAAAACTGTTTTTT.

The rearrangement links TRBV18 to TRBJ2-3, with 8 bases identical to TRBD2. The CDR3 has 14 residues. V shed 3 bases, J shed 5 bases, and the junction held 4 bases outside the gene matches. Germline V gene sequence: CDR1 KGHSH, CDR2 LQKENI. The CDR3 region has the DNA TGTGCCAGCTCACCCATCGGGAGGGGAGATACGCAGTATTTT. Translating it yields CASSPIGRGDTQYF.

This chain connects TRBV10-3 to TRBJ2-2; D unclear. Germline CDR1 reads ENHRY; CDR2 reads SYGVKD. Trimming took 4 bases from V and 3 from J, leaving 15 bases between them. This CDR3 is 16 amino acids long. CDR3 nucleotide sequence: TGTGCCATCAGTGGTGGCGGCCTTCCCGACACCGGGGAGCTGTTTTTT. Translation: CAISGGGLPDTGELFF.

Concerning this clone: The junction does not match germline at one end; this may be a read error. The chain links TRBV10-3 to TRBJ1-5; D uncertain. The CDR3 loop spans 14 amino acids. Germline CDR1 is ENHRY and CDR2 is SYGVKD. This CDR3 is CAIGESHSNQPQHF. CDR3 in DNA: TGTGCCATCGGTGAGTCACATAGCAATCAGCCCCAGCATTTT.

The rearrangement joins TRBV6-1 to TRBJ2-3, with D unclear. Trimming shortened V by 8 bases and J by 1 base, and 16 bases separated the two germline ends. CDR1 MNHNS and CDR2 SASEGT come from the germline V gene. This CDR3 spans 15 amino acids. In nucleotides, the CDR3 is TGTGCCAGCGCAAGGTCCTTCTCTGGCACAGATACGCAGTATTTT. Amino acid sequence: CASARSFSGTDTQYF.

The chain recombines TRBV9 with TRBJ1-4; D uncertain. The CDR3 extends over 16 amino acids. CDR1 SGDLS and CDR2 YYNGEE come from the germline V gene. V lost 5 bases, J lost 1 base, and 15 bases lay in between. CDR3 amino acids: CASSRMGFLTNEKLFF. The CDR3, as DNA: TGTGCCAGCAGTCGCATGGGGTTTCTAACTAATGAAAAACTGTTTTTT.

The CDR3: CASSLTGARGQETQYF. The CDR3 region has the DNA TGTGCCAGCAGCTTAACAGGGGCAAGGGGGCAAGAGACCCAGTACTTC. The chain has TRBV7-2 and TRBJ2-5, with 7 bases matching TRBD1. With V trimmed by 2 bases and J by 2 bases, 8 bases remained unmatched. The germline V gene encodes CDR1 SGHTA and CDR2 FQGNSA. The CDR3 has 16 amino acids.

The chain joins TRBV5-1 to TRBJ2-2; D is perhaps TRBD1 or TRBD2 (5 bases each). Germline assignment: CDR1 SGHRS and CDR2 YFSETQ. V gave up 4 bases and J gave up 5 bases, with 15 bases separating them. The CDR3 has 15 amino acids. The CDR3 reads CASSKGTTGTGELFF. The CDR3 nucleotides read TGCGCCAGCAGCAAAGGGACCACGGGGACCGGGGAGCTGTTTTTT.

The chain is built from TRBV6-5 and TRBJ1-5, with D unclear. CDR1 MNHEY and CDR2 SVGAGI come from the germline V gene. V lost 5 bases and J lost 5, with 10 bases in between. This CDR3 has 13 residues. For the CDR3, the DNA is TGTGCCAGCAGTGGGGAAGATTATCAGCCCCAGCATTTT. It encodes CASSGEDYQPQHF.

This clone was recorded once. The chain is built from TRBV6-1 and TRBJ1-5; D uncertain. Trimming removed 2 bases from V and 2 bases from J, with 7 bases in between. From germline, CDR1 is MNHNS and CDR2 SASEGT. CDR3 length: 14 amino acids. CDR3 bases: TGTGCCAGCAGTGAAAGACTAGGCAATCAGCCCCAGCATTTT. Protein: CASSERLGNQPQHF.

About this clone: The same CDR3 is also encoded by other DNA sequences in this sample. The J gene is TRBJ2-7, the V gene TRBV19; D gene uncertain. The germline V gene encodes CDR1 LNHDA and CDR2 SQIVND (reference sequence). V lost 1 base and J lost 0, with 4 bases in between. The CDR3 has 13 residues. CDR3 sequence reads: CASSIGHSYEQYF. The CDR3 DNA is TGTGCCAGTAGTATAGGACACTCCTACGAGCAGTACTTC.

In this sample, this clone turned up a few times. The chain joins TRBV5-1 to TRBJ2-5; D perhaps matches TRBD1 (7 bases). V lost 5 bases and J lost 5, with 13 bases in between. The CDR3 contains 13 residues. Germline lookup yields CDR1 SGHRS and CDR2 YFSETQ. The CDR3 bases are TGCGCCAGCAGTGGAGGGGGCCGGGAGACCCAGTACTTC. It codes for CASSGGGRETQYF.

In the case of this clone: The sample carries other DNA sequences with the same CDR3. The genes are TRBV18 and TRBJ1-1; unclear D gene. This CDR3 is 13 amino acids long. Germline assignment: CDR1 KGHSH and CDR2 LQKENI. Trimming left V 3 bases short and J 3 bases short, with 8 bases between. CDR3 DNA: TGTGCCAGCTCACCGTCGCTGGACACTGAAGCTTTCTTT. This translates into CASSPSLDTEAFF.

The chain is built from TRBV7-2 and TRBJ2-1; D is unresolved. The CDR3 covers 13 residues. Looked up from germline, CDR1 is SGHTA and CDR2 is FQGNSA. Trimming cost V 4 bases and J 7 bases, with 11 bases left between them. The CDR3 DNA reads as TGTGCCAGCAGCTCCCCGGTGTATAATGAGCAGTTCTTC. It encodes CASSSPVYNEQFF.

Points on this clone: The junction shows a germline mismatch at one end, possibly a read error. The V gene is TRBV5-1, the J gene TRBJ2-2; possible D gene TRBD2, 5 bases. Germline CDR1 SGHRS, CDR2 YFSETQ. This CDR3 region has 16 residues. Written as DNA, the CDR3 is TGCGCCAGCAGCTTTTGTTCCCCGTGTGGGTTTCGGGGAGCTGTTTTT. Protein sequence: CASSFCSPCGFRGAVF.

The CDR3 loop reads CASSLGAAFEAFF. The CDR3 DNA sequence: TGTGCCAGCAGCTTAGGGGCAGCTTTTGAAGCTTTCTTT. The V and J genes are TRBV7-2 and TRBJ1-1; no clear D gene. V lost 1 base and J lost 7, with 10 bases in between. The germline CDR1 and CDR2 sequences are SGHTA and FQGNSA. The CDR3 totals 13 residues. The whole variable domain, filled in from reference TRBV7-2 and TRBJ1-1, reads GAGVSQSPSNKVTEKGKDVELRCDPISGHTALYWYRQSLGQGLEFLIYFQGNSAPDKSGLPSDRFSAERTGGSVSTLTIQRTQQEDSAVYLCASSLGAAFEAFFGQGTRLTVV.

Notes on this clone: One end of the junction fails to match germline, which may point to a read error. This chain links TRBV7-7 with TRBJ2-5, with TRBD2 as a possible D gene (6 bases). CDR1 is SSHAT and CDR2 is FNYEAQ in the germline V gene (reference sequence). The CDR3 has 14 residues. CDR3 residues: CASSPWGGDATQYF. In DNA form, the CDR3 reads TGTGCTAGCAGCCCCTGGGGCGGGGACGCCACCCAGTACTTC. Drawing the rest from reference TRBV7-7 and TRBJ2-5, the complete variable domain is GAGVSQSPRYKVTKRGQDVTLRCDPISSHATLYWYQQALGQGPEFLTYFNYEAQPDKSGLPSDRFSAERPEGSISTLTIQRTEQRDSAMYRCASSPWGGDATQYFGPGTRLLVL.